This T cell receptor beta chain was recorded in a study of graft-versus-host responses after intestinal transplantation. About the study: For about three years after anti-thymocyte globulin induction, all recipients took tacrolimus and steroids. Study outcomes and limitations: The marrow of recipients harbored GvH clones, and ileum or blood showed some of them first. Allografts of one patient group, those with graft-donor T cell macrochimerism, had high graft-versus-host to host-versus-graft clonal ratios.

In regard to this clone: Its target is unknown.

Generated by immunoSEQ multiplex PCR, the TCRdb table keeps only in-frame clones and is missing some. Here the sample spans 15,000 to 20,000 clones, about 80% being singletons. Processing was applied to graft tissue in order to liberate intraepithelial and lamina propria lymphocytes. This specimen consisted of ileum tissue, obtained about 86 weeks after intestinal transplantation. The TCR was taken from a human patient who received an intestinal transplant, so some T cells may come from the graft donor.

The CDR3 loop is CASSRQGGRGYTF. CDR3 coding DNA: TGTGCCAGCAGTCGGCAGGGGGGAAGGGGCTACACCTTC. The V and J genes are TRBV6-6 and TRBJ1-2, with TRBD1 matching over 7 bases. V dropped 5 bases and J dropped 8; count of bases not matched to a gene: 8. CDR1 is MNHNY and CDR2 is SVGAGI in the germline V gene (reference sequence). This CDR3 has 13 residues.